This section outlines one TCR beta chain sequence together with its context. Its antigen is not identified. The sample comes from a study of vaccination effects on CD4 cells after COVID-19. The assay was immunoSEQ multiplex PCR, and TCRdb's table has in-frame clones only and misses some. Of approximately 74,000 clones in the sample, around 74% were seen once. The CDR3 contains 13 residues. Trimming took off 6 bases at V and 5 bases at J, with 11 bases between the two ends. Per the germline V gene, CDR1 is ENHRY and CDR2 is SYGVKD. Antigen-specific CD4+ T cells were expanded (with viral peptide pools) by the ViraFEST assay ahead of sequencing. After roughly eleven days in culture, the CD4+ T cells were isolated. People in the vaccine group had not been infected with SARS-CoV-2 before, and their nucleocapsid antibodies were negative.

The sequenced sample was CD4+ T cells from PBMCs cultured with HCoV-NL63 spike peptides, obtained before COVID-19 vaccination. The chain links TRBV10-3 to TRBJ1-5; D is ambiguous. This receptor was obtained from a human donor who received a COVID-19 vaccine. CDR3 sequence reads: CAIRGLLDQPQHF. CDR3 bases: TGTGCCATCAGAGGACTTCTTGATCAGCCCCAGCATTTT.